One sample yielded the 23 T cell receptor beta chains listed below, sequenced in a study of blood T cells in healthy people across ages. The second PCR ran about 6 to 12 cycles with a sample-barcoded 5' primer and J-beta primers. TCRdb re-called the 5' RACE reads through MiXCR, storing one row per CDR3 protein. The data hold some 920,000 distinct CDR3 sequences, with roughly half observed a single time. Sequenced sample: blood. These receptors were obtained from a woman aged 60-75 years in good health.

Only a few counts were recorded for this clonotype. The V call is TRBV3-1, the J call TRBJ2-5; the D gene is possibly TRBD1 (6 bases). Germline V gene data show CDR1 as LGHDT and CDR2 as YNNKEL (reference sequence). The CDR3 extends over 13 amino acids. V shed 6 bases and J shed 4 bases, with 12 bases lying between them. CDR3 bases: TGTGCCAGCAGGCTAGGGGGAAGAGAGACCCAGTACTTC. It translates to CASRLGGRETQYF.

The rearrangement uses TRBV13 and TRBJ1-6, with 9 bases lining up with TRBD1. CDR1 and CDR2 (germline): PRHDT, FYEKMQ (reference sequence). The trim removed 6 bases at V and 6 bases at J, leaving 9 bases unmatched. The CDR3 covers 16 residues. For the CDR3, the DNA is TGTGCCAGCAGATACGGGACAGGGTTTCGTAATTCACCCCTCCACTTT. Translating it yields CASRYGTGFRNSPLHF.

The rearrangement joins TRBV5-1 to TRBJ2-1; 10 bases are shared with TRBD2. The germline gives CDR1 SGHRS, CDR2 YFSETQ. V was pared by 4 bases and J by 6 bases, with 13 bases of the junction left unmatched. This CDR3 has 17 residues. CDR3 amino acids: CASSPLPVAGGRNEQFF. The CDR3, as DNA: TGCGCCAGCAGCCCCCTTCCTGTAGCGGGAGGTCGCAATGAGCAGTTCTTC.

The chain employs TRBV12-3 or TRBV12-4 and TRBJ2-1; D gene unclear. V gave up 3 bases and J gave up 7 bases, with 13 bases separating them. This CDR3 is 14 amino acids long. CDR3 sequence reads: CASSLAYYTNEQFF. The CDR3 DNA sequence: TGTGCCAGCAGTTTGGCGTACTACACTAATGAGCAGTTCTTC.

This clonotype was observed a few times. The V and J genes are TRBV18 and TRBJ2-1; D not resolved. Trimming took 8 bases from V and 9 from J, leaving 11 bases between them. Germline lookup yields CDR1 KGHSH and CDR2 LQKENI. This CDR3 is 11 amino acids long. The DNA for the CDR3 is TGTGCCAGCAGTCCCTCACGTGAGCAGTTCTTC. Its translation: CASSPSREQFF.

V is TRBV28 and J is TRBJ2-7; 7 bases map to TRBD1. The CDR3 is made up of 15 amino acids. From germline, CDR1 is MDHEN and CDR2 SYDVKM. The junction had 9 bases not matched to a gene; V was cut back by 7 bases and J by 0 bases. The CDR3 region is CASTMTGLYSYEQYF. The CDR3 nucleotides are TGTGCCAGCACCATGACAGGGCTCTACTCCTACGAGCAGTACTTC.

This chain links TRBV6-2 or TRBV6-3 with TRBJ2-7; D remains unclear. Between the trimmed V and J ends, which lost 0 bases and 2 bases, there was a span of 11 bases. CDR3 size: 15 residues. CDR1 and CDR2 (germline): MNHEY, SVGEGT. The CDR3 bases are TGTGCCAGCAGTTACTCTCATGGCAGGACCTACGAGCAGTACTTC. This sequence encodes CASSYSHGRTYEQYF.

This clonotype was recorded at least ten times. The V call is TRBV25-1, the J call TRBJ2-5; 7 bases are a match to TRBD2. The CDR3 contains 15 residues. The V segment lost 1 base and the J segment 3 bases; nucleotides outside the gene matches: 5. Germline V gene sequence: CDR1 MGHDK, CDR2 SYGVNS. The CDR3 spells CASSEWGGPEETQYF. CDR3 sequence (DNA): TGTGCCAGCAGTGAATGGGGGGGACCCGAAGAGACCCAGTACTTC.

The chain has TRBV12-3 or TRBV12-4 and TRBJ2-1; TRBD1 aligns across 7 bases. The V segment lost 3 bases and the J segment 5 bases; nucleotides outside the gene matches: 7. This CDR3 contains 15 residues. The CDR3 loop is CASSFGQGVNNEQFF. DNA for the CDR3: TGTGCCAGCAGTTTCGGGCAGGGGGTGAACAATGAGCAGTTCTTC.

A few counts support this clonotype. This chain's CDR3 is CASSYLSMTGSFKNIQYF. The CDR3 DNA reads as TGTGCCAGCAGTTACTTATCGATGACCGGGTCTTTCAAAAACATTCAGTACTTC. The gene calls are TRBV6-5 and TRBJ2-4; D is undetermined. Looked up from germline, CDR1 is MNHEY and CDR2 is SVGAGI. The V gene lost 1 base and the J gene lost 3 bases, with 19 bases spanning the gap. This CDR3 comprises 18 residues.

The rearrangement uses TRBV7-2 and TRBJ2-3; the match to TRBD1 covers 8 bases. Germline values: CDR1 SGHTA, CDR2 FQGNSA. CDR3 size: 15 residues. J gave up 8 bases and V 4 bases, and 11 bases lay outside the gene matches. In DNA, the CDR3 is TGTGCCAGCAGCTCAGGGGGCTCTAGCCGGAGTACGCAGTATTTT. This translates into CASSSGGSSRSTQYF.

This clonotype has a count of ten or more. The rearrangement joins TRBV5-6 to TRBJ2-2, with 7 bases matching TRBD1. The J segment lost 1 base and the V segment lost 4 bases, leaving 10 bases of the junction unmatched. The CDR3 runs to 17 residues. From germline, CDR1 is SGHDT and CDR2 YYEEEE. CDR3 nucleotide sequence: TGTGCCAGCAGCCTGACAGGGTGGGCTGGGAACACCGGGGAGCTGTTTTTT. It yields the protein CASSLTGWAGNTGELFF.

This chain links TRBV7-2 with TRBJ2-4, with D uncertain. From germline, CDR1 is SGHTA and CDR2 FQGNSA. V lost 2 bases and J 0 bases, leaving 8 bases between the germline ends. The CDR3 is made up of 15 amino acids. The CDR3 DNA sequence: TGTGCCAGCAGCTTACAGGTCCTAGCCAAAAACATTCAGTACTTC. It codes for CASSLQVLAKNIQYF.

The gene calls are TRBV7-6 and TRBJ2-3; 8 nucleotides agree with TRBD2. The CDR3 is 14 residues long. Germline CDR1 is SGHVS and CDR2 is FNYEAQ. V dropped 11 bases and J dropped 1; count of bases not matched to a gene: 8. The CDR3 coding sequence is TGTGCCGGCACCGTAGCGGGACGCACAGATACGCAGTATTTT. Its protein product is CAGTVAGRTDTQYF.

V usage is TRBV13 and J usage is TRBJ2-5; weak D call: TRBD2 (5 bases). The CDR3 has 12 residues. Germline assignment: CDR1 PRHDT and CDR2 FYEKMQ (reference sequence). Trimming removed 0 bases from V and 9 bases from J, with 8 bases in between. In DNA, the CDR3 is TGTGCCAGCAGCTTAGGCCTGGAGGCCCAGTACTTC. Translated, it gives CASSLGLEAQYF.

The genes are TRBV20-1 and TRBJ2-7; no reliable D call. CDR1 DFQATT and CDR2 SNEGSKA come from the germline V gene (reference sequence). The CDR3 has 14 amino acids. Between the trimmed V and J ends, which lost 0 bases and 2 bases, there was a span of 11 bases. The CDR3 region is CSARDGRNTYEQYF. In nucleotides, the CDR3 is TGCAGTGCTAGAGATGGGCGGAATACCTACGAGCAGTACTTC.

V and J are TRBV7-3 and TRBJ2-3, with D possibly being TRBD1 or TRBD2 (6 bases each). From germline, CDR1 is SGHTA and CDR2 FQGTGA. V lost 0 bases and J lost 5, with 15 bases in between. The CDR3 runs to 16 residues. CDR3 in DNA: TGTGCCAGCAGCTTAACTTTAGGGGGAGGACTAGATACGCAGTATTTT. Its translation: CASSLTLGGGLDTQYF.

This clonotype turned up a few times. This chain uses TRBV28 with TRBJ2-5; 11 nucleotides align to TRBD2. The DNA end favors TRBJ2-7, so the J call may be wrong. Germline CDR1 MDHEN, CDR2 SYDVKM. This CDR3 is 15 amino acids long. The CDR3 protein is CASSLWSSGRNEQYF. CDR3 bases: TGTGCCAGCAGTTTATGGTCTAGCGGGAGGAACGAGCAGTACTTC.

The rearrangement joins TRBV27 to TRBJ2-7, with TRBD2 identical over 8 bases. The junction had 7 bases not matched to a gene; V was cut back by 5 bases and J by 7 bases. The length of the CDR3 is 13 residues. From germline, CDR1 is MNHEY and CDR2 SMNVEV (reference sequence). The CDR3 DNA reads TGTGCCAGCAGTACACGGACTAGCCATGAGCAGTACTTC. The encoded protein is CASSTRTSHEQYF.

This clonotype was seen a handful of times. The rearrangement uses TRBV5-1 and TRBJ2-1, with 8 bases identical to TRBD2. Losses at the gene ends were 0 bases for V and 12 bases for J; bases not matched to a gene: 11. The CDR3 is 15 amino acids. Germline V gene data show CDR1 as SGHRS and CDR2 as YFSETQ. CDR3 nucleotide sequence: TGCGCCAGCAGCTTGGTAGTAGCGGGAAGGGAAGGGCAGTTCTTC. It is translated as CASSLVVAGREGQFF.

This clonotype was detected a few times. The chain is built from TRBV20-1 and TRBJ2-5; 9 bases map to TRBD2. Germline V gene data show CDR1 as DFQATT and CDR2 as SNEGSKA (reference sequence). With V trimmed by 5 bases and J by 4 bases, 11 bases remained unmatched. This CDR3 is built from 15 residues. CDR3 DNA: TGCAGTGCTCGGAGGGGCGGGAGGGCCCTAGAGACCCAGTACTTC. It is translated as CSARRGGRALETQYF.

This clonotype appeared a few times. The chain is built from TRBV29-1 and TRBJ2-7; D could derive from TRBD1 or TRBD2 (5 bases each). Looked up from germline, CDR1 is SQVTM and CDR2 is ANQGSEA. V lost 5 bases to trimming and J lost 2 bases, with 22 bases between them. The CDR3 loop spans 16 amino acids. CDR3 amino acids: CSVQGGAGRVAYEQYF. DNA of the CDR3: TGCAGCGTTCAGGGCGGAGCCGGGCGGGTCGCCTACGAGCAGTACTTC.

This chain uses TRBV20-1 with TRBJ1-4; 10 bases align to TRBD1. Germline values: CDR1 DFQATT, CDR2 SNEGSKA (reference sequence). J lost 0 bases, V lost 2 bases, and 3 bases had no gene match. CDR3 length: 16 amino acids. The CDR3, as DNA: TGCAGTGCTAGACGACAGGGGGCTGCAACTAATGAAAAACTGTTTTTT. Its translation is CSARRQGAATNEKLFF.